The next 26 T cell receptor beta chains were all read from a single sample in a study of blood T cell repertoires in COVID-19 (dated by TCRdb to 2018 to 2021). Preparation of the library involved the immunoSEQ multiplex PCR assay. The table was pulled from immuneACCESS by TCRdb, which kept in-frame rearrangements only. Such tables lose some clones; where checked, under half of the loss comes from unresolved V genes, and the rest has no known cause. Recorded for this sample are 180,000 or so clones; around 85% of them occurred a single time. Of the sample, over 9.5% falls within the top ten clones. Sequenced: peripheral blood. The receptor source for this set is a woman in her fifties or sixties with COVID-19, enrolled during active disease.

The chain joins TRBV6-2 or TRBV6-3 to TRBJ1-5, with 7 bases identical to TRBD1. The CDR3 contains 14 residues. CDR1 and CDR2 (germline): MNHEY, SVGEGT. The V gene end was trimmed by 6 bases and the J gene end by 7 bases; junction bases not matched to a gene: 9. CDR3 nucleotides: TGTGCCAGCAGCCCTACAGGGGATGAGCAGCCCCAGCATTTT. Its translation is CASSPTGDEQPQHF.

V gene TRBV14 combines with J gene TRBJ2-2, with 9 bases matching TRBD1. The CDR3 loop spans 15 amino acids. With 4 bases clipped from V and 4 bases from J, the junction kept 4 bases outside the gene matches. Germline CDR1 is SGHDN and CDR2 is FVKESK. CDR3 protein: CASSLGTGTTGELFF. As DNA, the CDR3 is TGTGCCAGCAGCCTAGGGACAGGGACCACCGGGGAGCTGTTTTTT.

CDR3: CASQQGTYEKLFF. The DNA for the CDR3 is TGCGCCAGTCAACAGGGGACTTATGAAAAACTGTTTTTT. This chain connects TRBV5-1 to TRBJ1-4; TRBD1 aligns across 7 bases. In germline, CDR1 is SGHRS, CDR2 YFSETQ. The J segment lost 6 bases and the V segment lost 8 bases, leaving 7 bases of the junction unmatched. This CDR3 has 13 amino acids. Looking up the rest from reference TRBV5-1 and TRBJ1-4 gives the full variable domain: KAGVTQTPRYLIKTRGQQVTLSCSPISGHRSVSWYQQTPGQGLQFLFEYFSETQRNKGNFPGRFSGRQFSNSRSEMNVSTLELGDSALYLCASQQGTYEKLFFGSGTQLSVL.

This clone was detected a few times. The chain couples TRBV29-1 to TRBJ1-2; tentatively, D is TRBD1 (5 bases). The CDR3 is 11 amino acids. Per the germline V gene, CDR1 is SQVTM and CDR2 is ANQGSEA. CDR3 residues: CRSGGELGYTF. The CDR3 region has the DNA TGCAGGTCCGGAGGGGAGTTGGGCTACACCTTC.

The chain carries TRBV18 and TRBJ2-7; 8 bases are a match to TRBD1. After removal of 6 bases from V and 7 bases from J, the junction contained 8 bases not matched to a gene. Per germline, CDR1 KGHSH and CDR2 LQKENI. The CDR3 has 13 amino acids. The CDR3 DNA reads TGTGCCAGCTCGGTGGACAGGGCCGGGGAGCAGTACTTC. This codes for CASSVDRAGEQYF.

The rearrangement links TRBV18 to TRBJ1-1; no definite D call. CDR1 is KGHSH, CDR2 LQKENI, per germline. V shed 0 bases and J shed 0 bases, with 8 bases lying between them. The CDR3 covers 15 residues. The CDR3 protein is CASSPPHGLNTEAFF. For the CDR3, the DNA is TGTGCCAGCTCACCACCTCATGGCTTGAACACTGAAGCTTTCTTT.

V and J are TRBV4-2 and TRBJ1-5, with TRBD1 identical over 9 bases. There are 14 residues in the CDR3. The V gene end was trimmed by 4 bases and the J gene end by 4 bases; junction bases not matched to a gene: 2. Germline V CDR1 and CDR2: LGHNA, YNFKEQ. CDR3 in amino acids: CASSPGTGNQPQHF. CDR3 sequence (DNA): TGTGCCAGCAGCCCCGGGACAGGGAATCAGCCCCAGCATTTT.

The rearrangement joins TRBV7-3 to TRBJ1-2; D gene unclear. CDR1 is SGHTA and CDR2 is FQGTGA in the germline V gene. Trimming stripped 0 bases from V and 5 bases from J, with 16 bases between. This CDR3 contains 16 residues. The CDR3 protein is CASSLTPPGAEYGYTF. The CDR3 DNA follows: TGTGCCAGCAGCTTAACGCCCCCTGGAGCCGAATATGGCTACACCTTC.

The V call is TRBV29-1, the J call TRBJ2-1, with TRBD2 matching 9 bases. V lost 7 bases to trimming and J lost 3 bases; unmatched junction nucleotides: 7. Germline V lookup: CDR1 SQVTM, CDR2 ANQGSEA. This CDR3 contains 14 residues. Written as DNA, the CDR3 is TGCAGCGCCTTGCTAGCGGGATACTACAATGAGCAGTTCTTC. Encoded protein: CSALLAGYYNEQFF.

The J gene is TRBJ2-7, the V gene TRBV6-2 or TRBV6-3; 7 bases are a match to TRBD1. CDR3 length: 14 amino acids. CDR1 and CDR2 (germline): MNHEY, SVGEGT. The V gene end was trimmed by 6 bases and the J gene end by 1 base; junction bases not matched to a gene: 6. CDR3 protein: CASSRNRGSYEQYF. CDR3 DNA sequence: TGTGCCAGCAGCCGGAACAGGGGATCCTACGAGCAGTACTTC.

The chain combines TRBV30 with TRBJ2-5; 8 bases line up with TRBD1. The length of the CDR3 is 12 residues. Germline V gene data show CDR1 as GTSNPN and CDR2 as SVGIG (reference sequence). After removal of 5 bases from V and 4 bases from J, the junction contained 3 bases not matched to a gene. The CDR3 spells CAWDRGRETQYF. The CDR3 DNA reads as TGTGCCTGGGACAGGGGAAGAGAGACCCAGTACTTC.

Points on this clone: Other DNA sequences in the sample encode the same CDR3. J is TRBJ1-3 and V is TRBV28; D is unresolved. The CDR3 spans 13 residues. CDR1 and CDR2 from the germline V gene are MDHEN and SYDVKM. V was pared by 4 bases and J by 2 bases, with 6 bases between. The CDR3 sequence: CASSSGTGNTIYF. Written as DNA, the CDR3 is TGTGCCAGCAGTTCCGGTACTGGAAACACCATATATTTT.

This chain uses TRBV7-2 with TRBJ2-3; 16 bases match TRBD2. The germline gives CDR1 SGHTA, CDR2 FQGNSA. With V trimmed by 5 bases and J by 1 base, 9 bases remained unmatched. The CDR3 sequence is 19 residues long. The CDR3 loop reads CASSGGLAGGPSRTDTQYF. CDR3 nucleotides: TGTGCCAGCAGCGGGGGACTAGCGGGAGGGCCCTCCCGCACAGATACGCAGTATTTT.

This clone is a singleton in its sample. DNA for the CDR3: TGTGCCAGCAACTTCGGCACAGGGGGCGCGGAGCTGTTTTTT. Translating gives CASNFGTGGAELFF. The genes are TRBV5-6 and TRBJ2-2, with 9 bases identical to TRBD1. The CDR3 is 14 amino acids. Germline loops: CDR1 SGHDT, CDR2 YYEEEE. Trimming at V came to 6 bases and at J to 10 bases, leaving 10 bases not matched to a gene.

The J gene is TRBJ2-5, the V gene TRBV9; 13 bases are a match to TRBD2. From germline, CDR1 is SGDLS and CDR2 YYNGEE. CDR3 length: 19 residues. The V segment lost 5 bases and the J segment 1 base; nucleotides outside the gene matches: 14. The CDR3 is CASSGAGLAGDKPQETQYF. In DNA, the CDR3 is TGTGCCAGCAGTGGGGCCGGACTAGCGGGAGATAAACCCCAAGAGACCCAGTACTTC.

The CDR3 DNA reads TGTGCCAGCAGCCGGGGTAATAGCAATCAGCCCCAGCATTTT. Its translation: CASSRGNSNQPQHF. The chain has TRBV6-5 and TRBJ1-5; no definite D call. Trimming cost V 6 bases and J 0 bases, with 9 bases left between them. CDR1 MNHEY and CDR2 SVGAGI come from the germline V gene. The CDR3 runs 14 residues.

This clone came up once. The rearrangement uses TRBV24-1 and TRBJ1-5; D is uncertain. In germline, CDR1 is KGHDR, CDR2 SFDVKD. V lost 6 bases, J lost 5 bases, and 7 bases lay in between. The CDR3 contains 12 residues. DNA of the CDR3: TGTGCCACCAGTCGAGTAGATCAGCCCCAGCATTTT. Its protein product is CATSRVDQPQHF.

This chain joins TRBV24-1 and TRBJ2-1; 10 nucleotides align to TRBD1. The length of the CDR3 is 16 residues. V shed 4 bases, J shed 4 bases, and the junction held 6 bases outside the gene matches. The germline CDR1 and CDR2 sequences are KGHDR and SFDVKD. CDR3: CATSEARTGGYNEQFF. CDR3 sequence (DNA): TGTGCCACCAGTGAGGCAAGGACAGGGGGGTACAATGAGCAGTTCTTC.

V gene TRBV30 combines with J gene TRBJ1-6; no clear D gene. Looked up from germline, CDR1 is GTSNPN and CDR2 is SVGIG (reference sequence). The V gene lost 5 bases and the J gene lost 7 bases, with 12 bases spanning the gap. CDR3 size: 13 residues. The CDR3 DNA reads TGTGCCTGGTGGGGAGCGGGGAATTCACCCCTCCACTTT. Translating it yields CAWWGAGNSPLHF.

The chain uses TRBV3-1 (or the pseudogene TRBV3-2) and TRBJ2-5; D remains ambiguous. The CDR3 extends over 16 amino acids. Germline CDR1 reads LGHDT; CDR2 reads YNNKEL (reference sequence). The V gene lost 2 bases and the J gene lost 4 bases, with 17 bases spanning the gap. In DNA form, the CDR3 reads TGTGCCAGCAGCCAATTACGTCAGCCACAGATAGAGACCCAGTACTTC. Translated: CASSQLRQPQIETQYF.

The chain carries TRBV2 and TRBJ1-2; perhaps TRBD1 as D (6 bases). CDR3 size: 12 residues. CDR1 is SNHLY and CDR2 is FYNNEI in the germline V gene. Trimming stripped 4 bases from V and 7 bases from J, with 10 bases between. This CDR3 reads CASSVLGAGYTF. Written as DNA, the CDR3 is TGTGCCAGCAGTGTTTTGGGGGCTGGCTACACCTTC.

The gene calls are TRBV2 and TRBJ1-3, with 7 bases aligning to TRBD1. The trim removed 9 bases at V and 1 base at J, leaving 3 bases unmatched. CDR1 and CDR2 from the germline V gene are SNHLY and FYNNEI. This CDR3 region has 13 residues. CDR3 sequence: CASSTGSGNTIYF. For the CDR3, the DNA is TGTGCCAGTTCGACAGGGTCTGGAAACACCATATATTTT.

V is TRBV3-1 (or the pseudogene TRBV3-2) and J is TRBJ1-4, with D possibly being TRBD1 (6 bases). Trimming removed 5 bases at V and 8 bases at J, with 24 bases between. Per germline, CDR1 LGHDT and CDR2 YNNKEL (reference sequence). The CDR3 has 17 amino acids. The CDR3 protein is CASSSRRGTALGEKLFF. CDR3 DNA: TGTGCCAGCAGCTCACGAAGGGGGACCGCGCTAGGGGAAAAACTGTTTTTT.

The V gene is TRBV18, the J gene TRBJ1-2; TRBD1 agrees at 10 bases. Per the germline V gene, CDR1 is KGHSH and CDR2 is LQKENI. The CDR3 runs 15 residues. V gave up 1 base and J gave up 5 bases; unmatched junction bases: 4. Here the CDR3 DNA reads TGTGCCAGCTCACCACGGGACAGGGGACTTTATGGCTACACCTTC. Its translation: CASSPRDRGLYGYTF.

The rearrangement joins TRBV20-1 to TRBJ2-1; 15 bases match TRBD2. In germline, CDR1 is DFQATT, CDR2 SNEGSKA (reference sequence). V lost 3 bases and J lost 3; bases outside the gene matches: 6. This CDR3 is 17 amino acids long. The CDR3 DNA sequence: TGCAGTGCTAGTTCCCCGGGACTAGCGGGAGGCTACAATGAGCAGTTCTTC. The encoded protein is CSASSPGLAGGYNEQFF.

V and J are TRBV27 and TRBJ1-3; D unclear. Trimming cost V 5 bases and J 0 bases, with 5 bases left between them. CDR3 size: 13 residues. Germline V CDR1 and CDR2: MNHEY, SMNVEV (reference sequence). CDR3 protein: CASSRGSGNTIYF. Written as DNA, the CDR3 is TGTGCCAGCAGTCGGGGCTCTGGAAACACCATATATTTT.